This T cell receptor (beta chain) was found in a study of shared clonotypes between healthy human individuals. Study conclusions and caveats: Clonotype sharing among the donors was expected to vary with sequencing depth. Donor scarcity curtailed the genetic and exposure-history diversity represented herein.

V was trimmed by 2 bases and J by 6 bases, leaving 14 bases between them. The CDR3 length is 14 residues. The germline gives CDR1 MDHEN, CDR2 SYDVKM. The table lists this clone with a count of one. No antigen is known for it. Nashville, Tennessee was home to all donors, who were Caucasian adults. Loaded into unsorted PBMC replicate PCRs was approximately 320 ng DNA, about 30,000 T cell genomes. Using immunoSEQ multiplex PCR, the repertoire was profiled, and TCRdb retains in-frame clones only, with some absent. Of about 510,000 clones in the sample, nearly 80% were seen once. The gene calls are TRBV28 and TRBJ2-7; D is unresolved. This receptor was identified in a woman aged 40 to 50 in good health. Some clones in this sample may be carry-over from other donors' samples. The sample was PBMCs. The CDR3 region has the DNA TGTGCCAGCAGTTTAGGGATTAGTCTAAGCGAGCAGTACTTC. Translating gives CASSLGISLSEQYF. Looking up the rest from reference TRBV28 and TRBJ2-7 gives the full variable domain: DVKVTQSSRYLVKRTGEKVFLECVQDMDHENMFWYRQDPGLGLRLIYFSYDVKMKEKGDIPEGYSVSREKKERFSLILESASTNQTSMYLCASSLGISLSEQYFGPGTRLTVT.